This T cell receptor beta chain is from a study of blood T cell repertoires in COVID-19. Study-wide context: The United States, Italy and Spain were the sources of the acute and convalescent COVID-19 samples.

Participant-given clinical history determined each cohort assignment. Two consecutive negative NP/OP PCR tests, clearance, or resolved symptoms defined Cohort 3 recovery. The method was immunoSEQ multiplex PCR; TCRdb's version includes in-frame clones alone and lacks a portion of them. The table lists under 300,000 clones, more than 85% of them singletons. Sequencing used PBMCs or T cells enriched from blood (not recorded which). The receptor was derived from a woman aged 45-65 years who had recovered from COVID-19.

The DNA of the CDR3 is TGTGCCAGCAGTGACAGGCGGGCCAATTCACCCCTCCACTTT. It yields the protein CASSDRRANSPLHF. The chain employs TRBV2 and TRBJ1-6; D unclear. The CDR3 is 14 residues long. Looked up from germline, CDR1 is SNHLY and CDR2 is FYNNEI. V shed 3 bases and J shed 7 bases, with 10 bases lying between them.